Listed below are T cell receptor beta chains from one sample, sequenced in a study of breast tumors, draining lymph nodes, adjacent tissues. TCRdb reprocessed the multiplex PCR reads with MiXCR, giving one entry per CDR3 protein. The repertoire includes approximately 63,000 distinct CDR3 sequences, less than 60% of them detected once, and roughly 19% sits in the top ten. Input material: breast tumor tissue. The receptors derive from a female donor with breast cancer. Some clones in this sample may be carry-over from other donors' samples. Both conserved end residues are part of each CDR3. The D gene is left open where the match is weak. The size field is filled for only some rows; it gives once, few, many or a size class.

D,size,V,J,CDR3,DNA
TRBD2,NA,TRBV6-2/TRBV6-3,TRBJ2-7,CASSYDSTSGGDGEQYF,TGTGCCAGCAGTTACGACTCGACTAGCGGGGGTGATGGCGAGCAGTACTTC
TRBD2,NA,TRBV19,TRBJ2-5,CASTQGTLAGLQETQYF,TGTGCCAGTACCCAGGGGACACTAGCGGGGTTACAAGAGACCCAGTACTTC
NA,many,TRBV6-2/TRBV6-3,TRBJ2-3,CASSHGPSTDTQYF,TGTGCCAGCAGTCACGGGCCGAGCACAGATACGCAGTATTTT
TRBD1,NA,TRBV20-1,TRBJ1-5,CSAMEGQGENQPQHF,TGCAGTGCAATGGAGGGACAGGGGGAGAATCAGCCCCAGCATTTT
NA,NA,TRBV12-3/TRBV12-4,TRBJ1-2,CASSPSSGMDGYTF,TGTGCCAGCAGTCCGTCCTCAGGGATGGATGGCTACACCTTC
TRBD2,NA,TRBV5-1,TRBJ2-1,CASSVTSGRGDEQFF,TGCGCCAGCAGCGTGACTAGCGGGAGAGGGGATGAGCAGTTCTTC
NA,many,TRBV28,TRBJ2-7,CASSPYEQYF,TGTGCCAGCAGTCCCTACGAGCAGTACTTC
TRBD2,NA,TRBV27,TRBJ2-3,CASSSGLAGGTDTQYF,TGTGCCAGCAGTTCGGGACTAGCGGGAGGCACAGATACGCAGTATTTT
NA,many,TRBV2,TRBJ2-5,CASNGGVGETQYF,TGTGCCAGCAATGGAGGGGTAGGGGAGACCCAGTACTTC
NA,NA,TRBV6-2/TRBV6-3,TRBJ2-7,CASSLAGMGQYF,TGTGCCAGCAGTTTGGCGGGGATGGGGCAGTACTTC
TRBD2,NA,TRBV20-1,TRBJ2-5,CSATGLGQETQYF,TGCAGTGCCACGGGACTAGGCCAAGAGACCCAGTACTTC
TRBD1,once,TRBV4-1,TRBJ1-6,CASSPGTGTHNSPLHF,TGCGCCAGCAGCCCGGGGACAGGGACCCATAATTCACCCCTCCACTTT
NA,NA,TRBV19,TRBJ1-6,CASSIDSGQSPLHF,TGTGCCAGTAGTATAGATTCAGGGCAATCACCCCTCCACTTT
NA,once,TRBV3-1,TRBJ1-2,CASSQDLARERGYTF,TGTGCCAGCAGCCAAGATTTGGCCAGGGAAAGGGGCTACACCTTC
NA,many,TRBV3-1,TRBJ1-5,CASSPDGNQPQHF,TGTGCCAGCAGCCCAGACGGGAATCAGCCCCAGCATTTT
NA,NA,TRBV7-9,TRBJ1-6,CASSLEGKGNSPLHF,TGTGCCAGCAGCCTCGAGGGAAAGGGGAATTCACCCCTCCACTTT
NA,NA,TRBV29-1,TRBJ1-3,CSVGHPDSGNTIYF,TGCAGCGTAGGACATCCCGACTCTGGAAACACCATATATTTT
NA,many,TRBV11-2,TRBJ2-7,CASSLIRDPYEQYF,TGTGCCAGCAGCTTAATTCGGGATCCCTACGAGCAGTACTTC
NA,once,TRBV7-3,TRBJ2-2,CASSSSSNTGELFF,TGTGCCAGCAGCTCTTCCTCGAACACCGGGGAGCTGTTTTTT
TRBD2,NA,TRBV24-1,TRBJ2-3,CATSDASGRLADTQYF,TGTGCCACCAGTGATGCTAGCGGGAGGTTAGCAGATACGCAGTATTTT
NA,NA,TRBV25-1,TRBJ2-3,CASSEGGVGDTQYF,TGTGCCAGCAGTGAAGGGGGCGTAGGAGATACGCAGTATTTT
TRBD1,NA,TRBV29-1,TRBJ1-5,CSVARGHNQPQHF,TGCAGCGTTGCCAGGGGGCACAATCAGCCCCAGCATTTT
NA,NA,TRBV20-1,TRBJ2-1,CSARTGETTYREQFF,TGCAGTGCTAGAACTGGCGAGACTACGTACAGGGAGCAGTTCTTC
NA,many,TRBV6-5,TRBJ1-2,CASSHSGERGYTF,TGTGCCAGCAGTCACTCCGGGGAAAGAGGCTACACCTTC
TRBD2,many,TRBV6-2/TRBV6-3,TRBJ2-5,CVSSPGLAGGPRETQYF,TGTGTCAGCAGTCCAGGACTAGCGGGGGGGCCACGAGAGACCCAGTACTTC
TRBD1,many,TRBV19,TRBJ2-1,CASSTGGTGGNEQFF,TGTGCCAGTAGTACCGGGGGGACAGGGGGCAATGAGCAGTTCTTC
TRBD2,once,TRBV10-3,TRBJ2-1,CAISESGRGSNEQFF,TGTGCCATCAGTGAGTCAGGGAGGGGTAGTAATGAGCAGTTCTTC
NA,many,TRBV28,TRBJ1-2,CASSLLRAEDGYTF,TGTGCCAGCAGTCTCTTACGGGCAGAGGATGGCTACACCTTC
NA,many,TRBV14,TRBJ2-7,CASGGAGDSYEQYF,TGTGCCAGCGGGGGCGCAGGCGACTCCTACGAGCAGTACTTC
NA,NA,TRBV15,TRBJ2-7,CAASSALARVPTYEQYF,TGTGCCGCCAGCAGCGCACTAGCTCGGGTCCCCACCTACGAGCAGTACTTC
TRBD1,many,TRBV5-6,TRBJ2-2,CASSSWTGLTGELFF,TGTGCCAGCAGCTCCTGGACAGGGTTAACCGGGGAGCTGTTTTTT
TRBD1,once,TRBV12-3/TRBV12-4,TRBJ1-3,CASSSFYRDRSPKSGNTIYF,TGTGCCAGCAGTTCCTTCTACCGGGACAGGTCTCCTAAATCTGGAAACACCATATATTTT
NA,NA,TRBV6-2/TRBV6-3,TRBJ1-1,CASKQGGNTEAFF,TGTGCCAGCAAGCAGGGCGGCAACACTGAAGCTTTCTTT
NA,NA,TRBV6-1,TRBJ2-2,CASTLQDTGELFF,TGTGCCAGCACATTACAGGACACCGGGGAGCTGTTTTTT
TRBD2,many,TRBV10-2,TRBJ2-2,CASSSSGRGTGELFF,TGCGCCAGCAGTTCGAGCGGGAGAGGAACCGGGGAGCTGTTTTTT
TRBD1,NA,TRBV20-1,TRBJ2-7,CSAHDRGRNEQYF,TGCAGTGCCCACGACAGGGGGAGAAACGAGCAGTACTTC
NA,many,TRBV5-8,TRBJ1-2,CASSPTKQGGGYTF,TGTGCCAGCAGCCCAACTAAACAGGGAGGGGGCTACACCTTC
TRBD1,many,TRBV27,TRBJ1-6,CASSFSGGPLHF,TGTGCCAGCAGTTTTTCAGGGGGACCCCTCCACTTT
TRBD1,many,TRBV6-1,TRBJ1-2,CASSEGGQGARGYTF,TGTGCCAGCAGTGAAGGGGGACAGGGGGCGCGAGGCTACACCTTC
NA,NA,TRBV7-8,TRBJ1-4,CASSLYSDEKLFF,TGTGCCAGCAGCTTATATTCGGACGAAAAACTGTTTTTT
NA,NA,TRBV2,TRBJ1-2,CASSVRVRGYTF,TGTGCCAGCAGTGTACGGGTTCGGGGCTACACCTTC
NA,NA,TRBV4-2,TRBJ1-2,CASSFSGLYGYTF,TGTGCCAGCAGCTTTTCGGGTCTCTATGGCTACACCTTC
NA,NA,TRBV9,TRBJ2-7,CASTPLGTGEQYF,TGTGCCAGCACCCCATTGGGGACGGGGGAGCAGTACTTC
TRBD2,NA,TRBV7-9,TRBJ2-3,CASSRGLAGASTDTQYF,TGTGCCAGCAGCCGAGGACTAGCGGGGGCTAGCACAGATACGCAGTATTTT
TRBD2,many,TRBV2,TRBJ2-1,CASNGLALYNEQFF,TGTGCCAGCAATGGACTAGCGCTATACAATGAGCAGTTCTTC
TRBD2,NA,TRBV6-2/TRBV6-3,TRBJ2-1,CASSYGQRELGHNEQFF,TGTGCCAGCAGTTACGGGCAGCGGGAGTTGGGGCACAATGAGCAGTTCTTC
NA,NA,TRBV5-1,TRBJ1-1,CASSFGGGADTEAFF,TGCGCCAGCAGCTTTGGGGGGGGCGCGGACACTGAAGCTTTCTTT
TRBD1,NA,TRBV20-1,TRBJ1-5,CSAGGTGASNQPQHF,TGCAGTGCTGGGGGGACAGGGGCAAGCAATCAGCCCCAGCATTTT
NA,NA,TRBV6-2/TRBV6-3,TRBJ1-3,CASSHTDGAGNTIYF,TGTGCCAGCAGTCACACCGACGGGGCTGGAAACACCATATATTTT
NA,NA,TRBV5-6,TRBJ2-1,CASSLMGSGNEQFF,TGTGCCAGCAGCTTGATGGGGAGTGGGAATGAGCAGTTCTTC
TRBD1,NA,TRBV5-1,TRBJ2-2,CASSLSPWTGAGTGELFF,TGCGCCAGCAGCCTCTCACCATGGACAGGGGCCGGCACCGGGGAGCTGTTTTTT
NA,NA,TRBV7-7,TRBJ2-2,CASSLDSANTGELFF,TGTGCTAGCAGCTTAGATAGCGCGAACACCGGGGAGCTGTTTTTT
NA,NA,TRBV6-4,TRBJ2-2,CASSDTGEIGELFF,TGTGCCAGCAGTGACACGGGAGAGATCGGGGAGCTGTTTTTT
NA,many,TRBV6-5,TRBJ1-2,CASSYSGERGYTF,TGTGCCAGCAGTTACTCCGGGGAAAGAGGCTACACCTTC
NA,many,TRBV10-3,TRBJ2-7,CAISESTGTPYEQYF,TGTGCCATCAGTGAGTCGACTGGGACACCGTACGAGCAGTACTTC
NA,NA,TRBV5-6,TRBJ1-1,CASSPILGAGNTEAFF,TGTGCCAGCAGTCCAATCCTGGGGGCGGGGAACACTGAAGCTTTCTTT
NA,many,TRBV30,TRBJ2-2,CACRAGGTGELFF,TGTGCCTGTCGCGCAGGGGGGACCGGGGAGCTGTTTTTT
NA,many,TRBV6-1,TRBJ2-5,CAGTTGGRETQYF,TGTGCCGGCACAACGGGGGGCCGAGAGACCCAGTACTTC
TRBD2,many,TRBV20-1,TRBJ2-5,CSARGWGGGLQETQYF,TGCAGTGCTAGAGGCTGGGGCGGGGGGCTACAAGAGACCCAGTACTTC
NA,NA,TRBV19,TRBJ1-5,CASSISGASNQPQHF,TGTGCCAGTAGTATCAGTGGGGCTAGCAATCAGCCCCAGCATTTT